The clone carrying this T cell receptor beta chain was observed a handful of times. Its antigen is still unknown. Healthy individuals who donated bone marrow served as the donors. PCR amplification relied on 60 Vbeta primers (plus 13 Jbeta primers). The data were produced by immunoSEQ multiplex PCR, yet TCRdb's version contains in-frame clones alone and is incomplete. The table shows about 130,000 clones, with less than 75% occurring only once. This entry comes from a study of cytomegalovirus exposure and HLA in healthy donors. At the level of the study: About 79 million unique TCRs from HLA-typed donors were held in an early data release. Findings and limits, study-wide: Based on reports, TCR beta sequences accurately predicted HLA-A and HLA-B alleles for most subjects. It emerged from a later analysis that several of the most significant clusters appeared to be linked to common viral pathogens.

This CDR3 comprises 14 residues. V shed 6 bases and J 6 bases; nucleotides not matched to a gene: 7. Germline CDR1 MNHNS, CDR2 SASEGT. Sequenced material: PBMCs. The clonotype comes from a woman between 40 and 50 years old in good health and CMV-seropositive. The chain couples TRBV6-1 to TRBJ1-5, with 8 bases fitting TRBD1. Here the CDR3 reads CASSPGQGAQPQHF. CDR3 bases: TGTGCCAGCAGCCCCGGGCAGGGGGCTCAGCCCCAGCATTTT.